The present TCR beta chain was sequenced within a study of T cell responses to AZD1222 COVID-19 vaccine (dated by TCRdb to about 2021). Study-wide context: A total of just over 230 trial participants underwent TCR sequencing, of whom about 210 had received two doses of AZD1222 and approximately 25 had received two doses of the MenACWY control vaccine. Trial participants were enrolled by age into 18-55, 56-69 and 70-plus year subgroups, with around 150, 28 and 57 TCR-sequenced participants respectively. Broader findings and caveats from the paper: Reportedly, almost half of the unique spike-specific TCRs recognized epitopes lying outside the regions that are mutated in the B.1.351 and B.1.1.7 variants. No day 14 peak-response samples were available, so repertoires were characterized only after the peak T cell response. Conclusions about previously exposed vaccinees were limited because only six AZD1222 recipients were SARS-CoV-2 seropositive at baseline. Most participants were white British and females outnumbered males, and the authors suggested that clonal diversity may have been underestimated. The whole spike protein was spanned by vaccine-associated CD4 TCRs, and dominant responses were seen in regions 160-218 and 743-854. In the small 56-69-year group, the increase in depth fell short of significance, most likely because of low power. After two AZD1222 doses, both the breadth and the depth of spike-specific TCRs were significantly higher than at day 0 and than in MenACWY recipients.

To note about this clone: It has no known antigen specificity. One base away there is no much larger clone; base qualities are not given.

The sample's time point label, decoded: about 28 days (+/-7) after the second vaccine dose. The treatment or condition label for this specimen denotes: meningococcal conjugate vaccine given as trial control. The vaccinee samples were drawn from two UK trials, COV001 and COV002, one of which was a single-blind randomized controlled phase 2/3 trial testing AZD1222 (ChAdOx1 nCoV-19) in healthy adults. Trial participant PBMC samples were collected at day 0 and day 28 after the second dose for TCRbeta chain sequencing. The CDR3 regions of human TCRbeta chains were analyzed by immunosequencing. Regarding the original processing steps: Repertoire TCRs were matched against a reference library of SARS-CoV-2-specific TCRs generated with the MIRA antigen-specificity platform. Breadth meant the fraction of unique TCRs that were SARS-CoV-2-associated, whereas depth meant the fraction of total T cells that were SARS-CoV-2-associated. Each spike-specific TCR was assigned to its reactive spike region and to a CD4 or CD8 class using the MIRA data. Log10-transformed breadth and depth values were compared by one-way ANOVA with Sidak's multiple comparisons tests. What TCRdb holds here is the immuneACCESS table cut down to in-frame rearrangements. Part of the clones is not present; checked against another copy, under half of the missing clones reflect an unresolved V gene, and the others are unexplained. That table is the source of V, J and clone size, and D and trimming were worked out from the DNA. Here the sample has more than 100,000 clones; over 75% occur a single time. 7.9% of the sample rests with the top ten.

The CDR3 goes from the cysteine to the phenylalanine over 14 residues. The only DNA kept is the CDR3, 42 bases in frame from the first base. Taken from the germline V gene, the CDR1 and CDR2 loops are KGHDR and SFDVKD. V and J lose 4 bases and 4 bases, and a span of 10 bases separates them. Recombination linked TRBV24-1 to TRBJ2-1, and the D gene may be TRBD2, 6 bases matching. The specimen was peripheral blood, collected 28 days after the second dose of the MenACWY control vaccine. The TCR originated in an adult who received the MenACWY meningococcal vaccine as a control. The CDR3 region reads CATSESGSYNEQFF. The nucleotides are TGTGCCACCAGTGAGTCCGGGAGTTACAATGAGCAGTTCTTC.